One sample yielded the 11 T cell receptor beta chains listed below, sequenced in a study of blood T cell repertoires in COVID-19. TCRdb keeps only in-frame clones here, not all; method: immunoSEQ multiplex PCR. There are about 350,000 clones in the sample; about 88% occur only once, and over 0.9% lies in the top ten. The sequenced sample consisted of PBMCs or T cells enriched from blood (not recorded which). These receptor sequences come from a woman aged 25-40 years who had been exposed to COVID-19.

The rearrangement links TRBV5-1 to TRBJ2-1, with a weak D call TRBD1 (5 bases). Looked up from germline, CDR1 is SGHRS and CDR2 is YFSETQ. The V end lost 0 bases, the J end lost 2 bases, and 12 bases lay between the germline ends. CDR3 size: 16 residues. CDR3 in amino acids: CASSLAATAPYNEQFF. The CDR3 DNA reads TGCGCCAGCAGCTTGGCGGCGACAGCTCCCTACAATGAGCAGTTCTTC. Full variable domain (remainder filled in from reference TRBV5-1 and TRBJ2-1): KAGVTQTPRYLIKTRGQQVTLSCSPISGHRSVSWYQQTPGQGLQFLFEYFSETQRNKGNFPGRFSGRQFSNSRSEMNVSTLELGDSALYLCASSLAATAPYNEQFFGPGTRLTVL.

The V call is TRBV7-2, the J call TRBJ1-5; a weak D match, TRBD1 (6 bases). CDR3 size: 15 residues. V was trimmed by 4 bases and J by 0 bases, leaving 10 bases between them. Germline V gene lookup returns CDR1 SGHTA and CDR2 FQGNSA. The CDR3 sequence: CASSSQGHSNQPQHF. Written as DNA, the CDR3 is TGTGCCAGCAGCTCACAGGGACATAGCAATCAGCCCCAGCATTTT.

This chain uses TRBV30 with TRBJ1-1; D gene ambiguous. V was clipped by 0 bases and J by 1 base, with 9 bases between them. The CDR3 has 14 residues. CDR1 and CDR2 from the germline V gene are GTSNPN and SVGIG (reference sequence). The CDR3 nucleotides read TGTGCCTGGAGTGTACCCCAGTCGAACACTGAAGCTTTCTTT. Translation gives CAWSVPQSNTEAFF.

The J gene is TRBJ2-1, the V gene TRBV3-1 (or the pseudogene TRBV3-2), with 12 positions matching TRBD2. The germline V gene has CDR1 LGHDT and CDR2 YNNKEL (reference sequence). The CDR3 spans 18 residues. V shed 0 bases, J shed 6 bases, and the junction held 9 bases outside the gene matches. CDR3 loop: CASSQDLPGTSGSNEQFF. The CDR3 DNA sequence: TGTGCCAGCAGCCAAGATCTTCCTGGGACTAGCGGGTCCAATGAGCAGTTCTTC.

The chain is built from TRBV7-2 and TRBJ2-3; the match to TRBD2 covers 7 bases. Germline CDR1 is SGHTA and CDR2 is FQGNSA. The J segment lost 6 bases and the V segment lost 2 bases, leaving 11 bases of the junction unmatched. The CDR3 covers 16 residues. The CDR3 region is CASSLMGGTNSDTQYF. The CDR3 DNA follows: TGTGCCAGCAGCTTAATGGGAGGGACCAATAGCGATACGCAGTATTTT.

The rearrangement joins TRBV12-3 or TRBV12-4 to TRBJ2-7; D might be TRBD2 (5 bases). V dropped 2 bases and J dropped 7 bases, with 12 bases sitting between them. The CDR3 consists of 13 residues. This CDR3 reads CASSLSKLDEQYF. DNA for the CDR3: TGTGCCAGCAGTTTAAGTAAACTAGATGAGCAGTACTTC.

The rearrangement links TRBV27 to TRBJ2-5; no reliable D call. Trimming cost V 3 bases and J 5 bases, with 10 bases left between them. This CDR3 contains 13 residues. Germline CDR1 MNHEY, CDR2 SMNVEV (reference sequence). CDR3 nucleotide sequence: TGTGCCAGCAGTTTCTCGCGGCGCGAGACCCAGTACTTC. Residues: CASSFSRRETQYF.

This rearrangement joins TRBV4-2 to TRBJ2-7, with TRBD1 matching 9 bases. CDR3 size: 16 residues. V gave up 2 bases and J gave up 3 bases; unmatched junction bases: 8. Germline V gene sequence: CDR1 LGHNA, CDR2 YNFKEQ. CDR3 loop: CASSQPTGGGIYEQYF. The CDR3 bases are TGTGCCAGCAGCCAACCTACAGGGGGCGGCATCTACGAGCAGTACTTC.

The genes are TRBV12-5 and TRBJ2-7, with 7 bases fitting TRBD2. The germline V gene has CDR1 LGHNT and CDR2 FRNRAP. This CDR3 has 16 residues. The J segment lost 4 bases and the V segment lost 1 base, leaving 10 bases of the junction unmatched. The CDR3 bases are TGTGCTAGTGGTTTGGGATTAGGCGGGGGAGGATACGAGCAGTACTTC. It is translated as CASGLGLGGGGYEQYF.

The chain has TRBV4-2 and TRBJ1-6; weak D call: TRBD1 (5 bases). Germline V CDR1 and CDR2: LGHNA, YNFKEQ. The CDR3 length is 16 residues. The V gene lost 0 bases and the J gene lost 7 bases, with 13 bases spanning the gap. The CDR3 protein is CASSQDQSGWNSPLHF. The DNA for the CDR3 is TGTGCCAGCAGCCAAGACCAGTCAGGGTGGAATTCACCCCTCCACTTT.

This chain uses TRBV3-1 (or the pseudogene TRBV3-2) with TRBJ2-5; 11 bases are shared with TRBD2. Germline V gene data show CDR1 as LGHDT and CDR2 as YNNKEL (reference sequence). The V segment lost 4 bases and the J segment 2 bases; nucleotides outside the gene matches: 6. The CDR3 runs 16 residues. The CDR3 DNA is TGTGCCAGCAGCCCTATACTAGCGGGGGTTCAAGAGACCCAGTACTTC. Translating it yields CASSPILAGVQETQYF.